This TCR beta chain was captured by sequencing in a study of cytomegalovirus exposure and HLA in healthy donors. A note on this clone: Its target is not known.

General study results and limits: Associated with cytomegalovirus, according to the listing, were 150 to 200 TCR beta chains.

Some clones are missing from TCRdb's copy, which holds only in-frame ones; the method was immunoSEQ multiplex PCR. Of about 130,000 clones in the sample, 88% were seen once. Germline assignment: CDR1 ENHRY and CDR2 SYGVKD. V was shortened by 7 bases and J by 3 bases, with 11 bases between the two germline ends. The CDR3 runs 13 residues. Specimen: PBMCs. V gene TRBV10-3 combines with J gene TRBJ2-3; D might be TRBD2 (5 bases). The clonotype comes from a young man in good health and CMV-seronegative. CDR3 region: CAINRERTDTQYF. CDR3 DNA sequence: TGTGCCATCAATAGGGAGAGGACAGATACGCAGTATTTT.